This T cell receptor (beta chain) was identified in a study of a mutant IDH1 vaccine in newly diagnosed glioma. The V end was cut by 3 bases, the J end by 0 bases, with 9 bases between. The CDR3 runs to 15 residues. Germline loops: CDR1 KGHSH, CDR2 LQKENI. About this clone itself: Its cognate antigen is unknown.

Using immunoSEQ multiplex PCR, the repertoire was profiled, and TCRdb retains in-frame clones only, with some absent. The sample lists some 56,000 clones; less than 80% were seen once. Noted time point: week 47, end of study. Vaccination used 300 ug of mutant IDH1 20-mer peptide per dose, with topical imiquimod. The chain employs TRBV18 and TRBJ1-5; D is ambiguous. Here the sequenced sample was PBMCs, taken from a glioma patient whose treatment included an IDH1 peptide vaccine. This receptor was identified in a middle-aged man with glioma. The CDR3 sequence is CASSPAMASNQPQHF. The CDR3 nucleotides are TGTGCCAGCTCACCGGCGATGGCTAGCAATCAGCCCCAGCATTTT.